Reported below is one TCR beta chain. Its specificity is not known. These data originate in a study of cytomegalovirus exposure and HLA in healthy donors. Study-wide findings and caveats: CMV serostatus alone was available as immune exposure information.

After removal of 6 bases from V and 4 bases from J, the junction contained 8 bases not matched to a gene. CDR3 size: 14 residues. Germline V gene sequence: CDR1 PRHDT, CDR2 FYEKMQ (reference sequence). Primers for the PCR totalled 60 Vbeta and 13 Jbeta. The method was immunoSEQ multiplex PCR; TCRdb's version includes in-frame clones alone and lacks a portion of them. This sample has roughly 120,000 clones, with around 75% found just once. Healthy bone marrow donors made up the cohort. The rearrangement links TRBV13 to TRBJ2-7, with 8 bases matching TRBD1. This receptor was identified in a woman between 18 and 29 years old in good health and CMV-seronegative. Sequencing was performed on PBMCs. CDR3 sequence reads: CASSSRTGQYEQYF. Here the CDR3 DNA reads TGTGCCAGCAGTAGCAGGACAGGGCAGTACGAGCAGTACTTC.